This T cell receptor (beta chain) derives from a study of T cell changes during pregnancy in multiple sclerosis. Assay used: immunoSEQ multiplex PCR; TCRdb lists only in-frame clones, some missing. The profile shows around 100,000 clones, approximately 90% of them singletons. Unmatched junction bases numbered 11, after V lost 2 bases and J lost 3 bases. From germline, CDR1 is SGHRS and CDR2 YFSETQ. The CDR3 spans 17 residues. This chain links TRBV5-1 with TRBJ2-3, with 8 nucleotides matching TRBD1. The sequence came from a female donor with multiple sclerosis, enrolled in a pregnancy study. The source was peripheral blood, collected in the third trimester of pregnancy. The CDR3: CASSFGQGAMRTDTQYF. CDR3 sequence (DNA): TGCGCCAGCAGCTTTGGCCAGGGGGCTATGAGGACAGATACGCAGTATTTT.